The 3 T cell receptor beta chains given below trace back to one sample, sequenced in a study of blood T cell repertoires in COVID-19. This table comes from immunoSEQ multiplex PCR, and its TCRdb copy is limited to in-frame clones, with some not included. The table includes fewer than 95,000 clones, about 91% detected once. Material: peripheral blood. Receptor source: a man in his sixties with acute or convalescent COVID-19.

This rearrangement joins TRBV27 to TRBJ1-5; D is unresolved. The CDR3 has 13 amino acids. Germline-derived CDR1 and CDR2 are MNHEY and SMNVEV (reference sequence). With 1 base removed from V and 4 bases from J, the gap between germline ends came to 5 bases. As DNA, the CDR3 is TGTGCCAGCAGTTTATTTCGTAATCAGCCCCAGCATTTT. Residues: CASSLFRNQPQHF.

The genes are TRBV28 and TRBJ1-1, with D tentatively TRBD1 (5 bases). Germline V gene lookup returns CDR1 MDHEN and CDR2 SYDVKM. Trimming took 7 bases from V and 1 from J, leaving 10 bases between them. The CDR3 runs 13 residues. CDR3 sequence: CASTWGSNTEAFF. The CDR3 DNA reads TGTGCCAGCACCTGGGGCTCGAACACTGAAGCTTTCTTT.

The chain is built from TRBV2 and TRBJ2-1; D not resolved. Germline lookup yields CDR1 SNHLY and CDR2 FYNNEI. The V end lost 0 bases, the J end lost 0 bases, and 9 bases lay between the germline ends. This CDR3 comprises 16 residues. This CDR3 reads CASSEAARGSYNEQFF. The DNA for the CDR3 is TGTGCCAGCAGTGAAGCGGCCCGAGGCTCCTACAATGAGCAGTTCTTC. Based on the CDR3 plus reference TRBV2 and TRBJ2-1, the full variable domain is EPEVTQTPSHQVTQMGQEVILRCVPISNHLYFYWYRQILGQKVEFLVSFYNNEISEKSEIFDDQFSVERPDGSNFTLKIRSTKLEDSAMYFCASSEAARGSYNEQFFGPGTRLTVL.